These T cell receptor beta chains were read from a single sample in a study of early T cells in non-severe SARS-CoV-2 infection. TCRdb ran MiXCR on the 5' RACE reads and lists one entry per CDR3 protein. Of 70,000 to 80,000 distinct CDR3 sequences detected, over 10% appear once; the ten largest clones hold roughly 2.5%. Sample: whole blood, taken at baseline. The receptors originated from an adult who was a healthcare worker with PCR-confirmed SARS-CoV-2 infection or an uninfected control (not recorded which). CDR3s include the opening cysteine and the closing phenylalanine or tryptophan. D genes are given only for firm matches. Some rows mark clone size as missing; the rest say once, few, many or name a class of expanded clone.

-	13	TRBV18	TRBJ2-5	-	CASSPGFQETQYF	TGTGCCAGCTCACCAGGCTTCCAAGAGACCCAGTACTTC
TRBD1	16	TRBV6-1	TRBJ2-7	-	CATTEGFGTVVYEQYF	TGTGCCACCACCGAGGGGTTCGGGACAGTAGTCTACGAGCAGTACTTC
-	16	TRBV20-1	TRBJ2-7	few	CSARDTMARLEYEQYF	TGCAGTGCTAGAGATACCATGGCCAGATTAGAGTACGAGCAGTACTTC
-	15	TRBV11-2	TRBJ2-1	many	CASSRGDRRYNEQFF	TGTGCCAGCAGCCGCGGGGACCGAAGATACAATGAGCAGTTCTTC
-	12	TRBV5-6	TRBJ1-1	-	CASSRGGTEAFF	TGTGCCAGCAGCCGCGGGGGCACTGAAGCTTTCTTT
-	15	TRBV18	TRBJ2-1	few	CASSYGLSSYNEQFF	TGTGCCAGCTCATACGGGCTAAGCTCCTACAATGAGCAGTTCTTC
TRBD1	15	TRBV5-6	TRBJ1-1	-	CASSSTDRANTEAFF	TGTGCCAGCAGTTCTACTGACAGGGCGAACACTGAAGCTTTCTTT
TRBD2	17	TRBV11-2	TRBJ2-5	-	CASSLGGLAGVQETQYF	TGTGCCAGCAGCCTGGGAGGCCTAGCGGGGGTCCAAGAGACCCAGTACTTC
-	11	TRBV7-9	TRBJ2-3	many	CASSPRGSQYF	TGTGCCAGCAGCCCCCGTGGTTCGCAGTATTTT
TRBD1	16	TRBV19	TRBJ2-3	many	CASSRQGRINTDTQYF	TGTGCCAGTAGTAGACAGGGACGTATAAACACAGATACGCAGTATTTT
-	15	TRBV9	TRBJ2-5	few	CASSGSGLWRETQYF	TGTGCCAGCAGCGGCTCCGGACTATGGAGGGAGACCCAGTACTTC
TRBD1	14	TRBV11-2	TRBJ1-6	few	CASSHGTGTAPLHF	TGTGCCAGCAGCCACGGGACAGGAACTGCACCCCTCCACTTT
-	14	TRBV6-6	TRBJ2-3	-	CASGAHSSTDTQYF	TGTGCCAGCGGGGCCCACTCTAGCACAGATACGCAGTATTTT
-	13	TRBV4-2	TRBJ2-4	few	CASSQEIDRFQYF	TGTGCCAGCAGCCAAGAAATCGACAGGTTTCAGTACTTC
-	13	TRBV12-3/TRBV12-4	TRBJ2-7	-	CASSLGESYEQYF	TGTGCCAGCAGTTTAGGAGAGTCCTACGAGCAGTACTTC
-	21	TRBV4-1	TRBJ1-3	-	CASSHPQGPGTMRTAGNTIYF	TGCGCCAGCAGCCACCCCCAGGGACCGGGCACTATGAGGACGGCTGGAAACACCATATATTTT
-	15	TRBV11-3	TRBJ2-1	few	CASSQDGLSYNEQFF	TGTGCCAGCAGCCAAGACGGCCTTTCCTACAATGAGCAGTTCTTC
TRBD1	16	TRBV18	TRBJ1-1	few	CASSPRTGDRNTEAFF	TGTGCCAGCTCACCTCGGACAGGGGACAGGAACACTGAAGCTTTCTTT
-	11	TRBV29-1	TRBJ2-7	many	CSVLRGYEQYF	TGCAGCGTGCTTAGGGGCTACGAGCAGTACTTC
-	11	TRBV5-4	TRBJ1-2	few	CASSLDGGYTF	TGTGCCAGCAGCTTGGATGGGGGCTACACCTTC
-	15	TRBV11-2	TRBJ1-5	-	CASSLHSAGGQPQHF	TGTGCCAGCAGCTTACACTCGGCGGGGGGTCAGCCCCAGCATTTT
TRBD2	18	TRBV4-1	TRBJ2-5	-	CASRPGRGLDRNKETQYF	TGCGCCAGCAGGCCCGGGAGGGGCTTGGATCGAAATAAAGAGACCCAGTACTTC
-	14	TRBV11-2	TRBJ2-3	few	CASSLRQTTDTQYF	TGTGCCAGCAGCTTACGCCAGACCACAGATACGCAGTATTTT
-	15	TRBV4-2	TRBJ2-1	few	CASSPALGGGNEQFF	TGTGCCAGCAGCCCCGCTTTAGGGGGGGGCAATGAGCAGTTCTTC
-	15	TRBV11-2	TRBJ2-3	-	CASSLEVSGGNTQYF	TGTGCCAGCAGCTTAGAAGTTTCGGGGGGCAATACGCAGTATTTC
-	18	TRBV18	TRBJ1-4	few	CASSPRDGRDGPNEKLFF	TGTGCCAGCTCACCCCGGGACGGACGCGATGGACCTAATGAAAAACTGTTTTTT
TRBD1	16	TRBV12-3/TRBV12-4	TRBJ2-6	many	CASSYQGALGANVLTF	TGTGCCAGCAGTTACCAGGGGGCGCTTGGGGCCAACGTCCTGACTTTC